This T cell receptor (beta chain) was observed in a study of radiotherapy plus CTLA-4 blockade in lung cancer. Findings and limits, study-wide: Increased serum interferon-beta after radiation also reportedly predicted response strongly.

As for this clone: Its antigen is not known.

Sequenced by immunoSEQ multiplex PCR; TCRdb stores in-frame clones only, minus some. The repertoire holds 55,000 to 75,000 clones, around 76% seen once, with around a sixth in the top ten. The clonotype was recovered from a human donor with non-small cell lung cancer whose response to radiotherapy plus ipilimumab could not be evaluated. Some clones in this sample may be carry-over from other donors' samples. Material: peripheral blood, obtained from a patient treated with radiotherapy plus ipilimumab.

The CDR3 loop is CASSLVGTGLNYGYTF. As DNA, the CDR3 is TGTGCCAGCAGTCTCGTGGGGACAGGGTTAAACTATGGCTACACCTTC. The rearrangement links TRBV28 to TRBJ1-2; TRBD1 matches at 9 bases. V lost 5 bases to trimming and J lost 2 bases; unmatched junction nucleotides: 9. The germline V gene encodes CDR1 MDHEN and CDR2 SYDVKM. The CDR3 has 16 amino acids.